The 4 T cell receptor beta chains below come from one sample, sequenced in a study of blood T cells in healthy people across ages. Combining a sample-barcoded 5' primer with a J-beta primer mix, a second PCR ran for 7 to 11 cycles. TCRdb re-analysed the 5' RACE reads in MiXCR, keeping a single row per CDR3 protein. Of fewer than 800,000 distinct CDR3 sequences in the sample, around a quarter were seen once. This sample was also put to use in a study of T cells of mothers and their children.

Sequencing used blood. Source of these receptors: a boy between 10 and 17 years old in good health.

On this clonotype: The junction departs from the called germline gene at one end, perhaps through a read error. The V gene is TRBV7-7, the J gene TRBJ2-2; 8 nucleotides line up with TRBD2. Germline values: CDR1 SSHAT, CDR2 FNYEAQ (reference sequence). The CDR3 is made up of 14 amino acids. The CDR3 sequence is CASSREGHTGELFF. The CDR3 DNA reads TGTGCTAGCAGTCGGGAGGGCCATACCGGGGAGCTGTTTTTT. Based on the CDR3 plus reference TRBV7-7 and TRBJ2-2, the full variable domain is GAGVSQSPRYKVTKRGQDVTLRCDPISSHATLYWYQQALGQGPEFLTYFNYEAQPDKSGLPSDRFSAERPEGSISTLTIQRTEQRDSAMYRCASSREGHTGELFFGEGSRLTVL.

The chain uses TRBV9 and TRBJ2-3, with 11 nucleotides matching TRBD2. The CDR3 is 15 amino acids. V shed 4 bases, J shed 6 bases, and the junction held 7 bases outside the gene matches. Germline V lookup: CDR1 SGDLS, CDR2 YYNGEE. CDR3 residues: CASSLGTSGWDTQYF. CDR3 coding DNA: TGTGCCAGCAGCCTCGGGACTAGCGGTTGGGATACGCAGTATTTT.

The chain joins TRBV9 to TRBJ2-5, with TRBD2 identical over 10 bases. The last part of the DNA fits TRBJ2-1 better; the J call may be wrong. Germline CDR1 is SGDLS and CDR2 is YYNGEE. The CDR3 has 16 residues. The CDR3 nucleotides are TGTGCCAGCAGCCCTTGGGCTAGCGGGGGATACAATGAGCAGTTCTTC. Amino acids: CASSPWASGGYNEQFF.

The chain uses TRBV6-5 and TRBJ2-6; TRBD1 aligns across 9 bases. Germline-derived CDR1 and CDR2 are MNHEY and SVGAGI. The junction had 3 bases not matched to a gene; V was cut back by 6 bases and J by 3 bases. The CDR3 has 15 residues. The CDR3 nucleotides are TGTGCCAGCAGCGACAGGGGGTATGGGGCCAACGTCCTGACTTTC. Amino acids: CASSDRGYGANVLTF.